This T cell receptor (beta chain) was retrieved from a study of blood T cells in healthy people across ages. General study points: Older individuals had lower TCR beta diversity per million T cells (the decline was roughly linear).

Only a few counts were recorded for this clonotype. The antigen is unknown. With a J-beta primer mix and a sample-barcoded 5' primer, a second PCR ran about 7 to 12 cycles. TCRdb recomputed calls from the 5' RACE reads with MiXCR, one row per CDR3 protein. This table holds roughly 930,000 distinct CDR3 sequences, around 46% found once. The clonotype originates from a man younger than 45 in good health. The material sequenced was blood.

The CDR3 bases are TGTGCCAGCAGCCGGACTAGCGGGAGTGACAAAGAGACCCAGTACTTC. This encodes CASSRTSGSDKETQYF. The chain couples TRBV7-2 to TRBJ2-5; 13 bases align to TRBD2. Trimming removed 5 bases from V and 3 bases from J; junction bases left unmatched: 6. The CDR3 has 16 residues. Germline V CDR1 and CDR2: SGHTA, FQGNSA.